The T cell receptor beta chain described here comes from a study of T cell changes during pregnancy in multiple sclerosis. TCRdb's copy holds only in-frame clones and misses some; the assay was immunoSEQ multiplex PCR. The profile covers tens of thousands of clones, with 94% appearing a single time and 2.5% taken by the ten largest. This CDR3 is 15 amino acids long. Trimming removed 3 bases from V and 4 bases from J, with 15 bases in between. In germline, CDR1 is SGHAT, CDR2 FQNNGV. This clonotype originated in a female donor with multiple sclerosis, enrolled in a pregnancy study. Source: peripheral blood, taken in the third trimester of pregnancy. The chain employs TRBV11-2 and TRBJ1-1; D is possibly TRBD1 (6 bases). The CDR3 DNA sequence: TGTGCCAGCAGCTTTCCTACAGGGACGGGCACTGAAGCTTTCTTT. Residues: CASSFPTGTGTEAFF.